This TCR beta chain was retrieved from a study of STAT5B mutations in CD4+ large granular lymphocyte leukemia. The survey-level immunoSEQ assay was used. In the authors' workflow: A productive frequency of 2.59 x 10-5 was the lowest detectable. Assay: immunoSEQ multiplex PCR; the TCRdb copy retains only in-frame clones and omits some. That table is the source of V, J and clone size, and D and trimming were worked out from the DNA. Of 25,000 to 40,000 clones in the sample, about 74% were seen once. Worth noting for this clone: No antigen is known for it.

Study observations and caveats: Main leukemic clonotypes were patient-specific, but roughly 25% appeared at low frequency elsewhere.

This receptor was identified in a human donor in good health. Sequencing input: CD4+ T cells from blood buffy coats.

The CDR3 region has the DNA TGTGCCAGCAGTTTAGGGGGCCTGGGAGTAGGTGAGCAGTTCTTC. Protein sequence: CASSLGGLGVGEQFF. The V gene is TRBV28, the J gene TRBJ2-1; perhaps TRBD1 as D (6 bases). The CDR3 extends over 15 amino acids. Trimming removed 2 bases at V and 9 bases at J, with 17 bases between. From germline, CDR1 is MDHEN and CDR2 SYDVKM.